One and the same sample provided the 16 T cell receptor beta chains below, sequenced in a study of T cells in Graves' hyperthyroidism and ophthalmopathy. Researchers took RNA transcripts and amplified the TCR beta CDR3 regions from them. A first-round RT-PCR of the TCR CDR3 used the HTBI primer set. TCRdb called the multiplex PCR reads again in MiXCR, with one record for every CDR3 protein. The repertoire includes hundreds of thousands of distinct CDR3 sequences, approximately 15% of them detected once, and about 20% sits in the top ten. What was sequenced was blood. The source of these receptors is a woman between 18 and 29 years old with Graves' hyperthyroidism.

There are many counts of this clonotype. V and J are TRBV20-1 and TRBJ1-1; D is unclear. In germline, CDR1 is DFQATT, CDR2 SNEGSKA (reference sequence). This CDR3 has 11 residues. The CDR3 DNA sequence: TGCAGCCAGCTAGTGAACACTGAAGCTTTCTTT. Protein product: CSQLVNTEAFF.

This clonotype was picked up many times. The chain recombines TRBV7-8 with TRBJ2-5; no clear D. This CDR3 comprises 14 residues. Trimming cost V 4 bases and J 4 bases, with 13 bases left between them. Germline V CDR1 and CDR2: SGHVS, FQNEAQ. The CDR3 here is CASSSSPTAETQYF. As DNA, the CDR3 is TGTGCCAGCAGCTCCTCGCCTACCGCAGAGACCCAGTACTTC.

In its sample, this clonotype was seen many times. V usage is TRBV6-1 and J usage is TRBJ2-7; D might be TRBD1 or TRBD2, each matching 5 bases. The CDR3 has 15 residues. Trimming took 2 bases from V and 3 from J, leaving 14 bases between them. CDR1 and CDR2 from the germline V gene are MNHNS and SASEGT. The chain's CDR3 is CASSEPARAGYEQYF. The CDR3 DNA reads as TGTGCCAGCAGTGAACCGGCCAGGGCGGGCTACGAGCAGTACTTC.

This clonotype was counted many times. The chain couples TRBV28 to TRBJ1-1; D might be TRBD1 (5 bases). CDR1 and CDR2 (germline): MDHEN, SYDVKM. The V and J ends lost 6 bases and 7 bases respectively, with 9 bases between them. The CDR3 is 11 amino acids. CDR3 in DNA: TGTGCCAGCAGACGGAGGGGTGAAGCTTTCTTT. Protein: CASRRRGEAFF.

This clonotype was observed at least ten times. The rearrangement joins TRBV11-2 to TRBJ2-1; D possibly corresponds to TRBD2 (7 bases). In germline, CDR1 is SGHAT, CDR2 FQNNGV. The CDR3 has 16 amino acids. V lost 1 base and J lost 10, with 20 bases in between. The CDR3 sequence is CASSLVGGGPFEEQFF. DNA of the CDR3: TGTGCCAGCAGCTTAGTAGGGGGAGGGCCGTTCGAGGAGCAGTTCTTC.

This clonotype has a count of ten or more. The V and J genes are TRBV20-1 and TRBJ2-1; 7 nucleotides agree with TRBD1. The V gene's germline CDR1 is DFQATT and CDR2 SNEGSKA (reference sequence). Trimming took 0 bases from V and 9 from J; bases not matched to a gene: 11. The CDR3 totals 15 residues. The CDR3 bases are TGCAGTGCTAGAGATGGGACCCGGACAGGAAGTGAGCAGTTCTTC. Amino acids: CSARDGTRTGSEQFF.

The chain couples TRBV18 to TRBJ1-2; 7 bases map to TRBD1. Germline V gives CDR1 KGHSH, CDR2 LQKENI. V trimming: 5 bases; J trimming: 7 bases; junction bases outside the gene matches: 4. This CDR3 spans 12 amino acids. CDR3 sequence: CASSTGTVGYTF. The CDR3 coding sequence is TGTGCCAGCTCAACCGGGACAGTTGGCTACACCTTC.

This chain links TRBV15 with TRBJ1-1; TRBD1 matches 7 bases. Looked up from germline, CDR1 is LNHNV and CDR2 is YYDKDF (reference sequence). CDR3 length: 12 residues. Germline trimming cut 5 bases from V and 7 bases from J; bases unmatched to any gene: 4. The CDR3 sequence is CATSEDRVEAFF. CDR3 nucleotides: TGTGCCACCAGCGAAGACAGGGTTGAAGCTTTCTTT. Full variable domain (remainder filled in from reference TRBV15 and TRBJ1-1): DAMVIQNPRYQVTQFGKPVTLSCSQTLNHNVMYWYQQKSSQAPKLLFHYYDKDFNNEADTPDNFQSRRPNTSFCFLDIRSPGLGDTAMYLCATSEDRVEAFFGQGTRLTVV.

As DNA, the CDR3 is TGTGCCAGCAGCCACCCAACCCCGAGAGGGCAGAACTATGGCTACACCTTC. Its protein product is CASSHPTPRGQNYGYTF. The chain has TRBV3-1 and TRBJ1-2; D is undetermined. V lost 3 bases and J 2 bases, leaving 19 bases between the germline ends. This CDR3 spans 17 amino acids. Germline lookup yields CDR1 LGHDT and CDR2 YNNKEL (reference sequence). The variable domain in full, completed from reference TRBV3-1 and TRBJ1-2, reads DTAVSQTPKYLVTQMGNDKSIKCEQNLGHDTMYWYKQDSKKFLKIMFSYNNKELIINETVPNRFSPKSPDKAHLNLHINSLELGDSAVYFCASSHPTPRGQNYGYTFGSGTRLTVV.

This clonotype was recorded many times. The rearrangement joins TRBV20-1 to TRBJ1-4; D is undetermined. With 5 bases removed from V and 0 bases from J, the gap between germline ends came to 13 bases. CDR1 is DFQATT, CDR2 SNEGSKA, per germline (reference sequence). There are 15 residues in the CDR3. The chain's CDR3 is CSAFGSRPTNEKLFF. The CDR3 DNA follows: TGCAGTGCTTTCGGAAGCCGCCCAACTAATGAAAAACTGTTTTTT.

The rearrangement links TRBV19 to TRBJ2-1; 9 bases match TRBD1. The CDR3 length is 18 residues. V trimming: 3 bases; J trimming: 6 bases; junction bases outside the gene matches: 15. CDR1 and CDR2 from the germline V gene are LNHDA and SQIVND (reference sequence). Here the CDR3 reads CASSMGTGWDRVGNEQFF. The CDR3 DNA is TGTGCCAGTAGTATGGGGACCGGTTGGGACAGGGTCGGCAATGAGCAGTTCTTC.

This clonotype was seen many times. The V call is TRBV2, the J call TRBJ2-5, with unresolved D. This CDR3 contains 15 residues. Germline values: CDR1 SNHLY, CDR2 FYNNEI. Trimming pared 0 bases from V and 5 bases from J, leaving 13 bases between. In DNA, the CDR3 is TGTGCCAGCAGTGAAGCGGGCAATGCCCTCGAGACCCAGTACTTC. Encoded protein: CASSEAGNALETQYF.

In its sample, this clonotype was seen many times. This chain connects TRBV29-1 to TRBJ2-7, with 8 bases matching TRBD1. This CDR3 spans 14 amino acids. Germline V gene sequence: CDR1 SQVTM, CDR2 ANQGSEA. The V and J ends lost 4 bases and 2 bases, in that order; junction bases with no gene match: 7. The DNA of the CDR3 is TGCAGCGTTGGCGGAGGACAGGGCCCCTACGAGCAGTACTTC. Amino acid sequence: CSVGGGQGPYEQYF.

This clonotype was counted ten times or more. V is TRBV11-2 and J is TRBJ1-5, with TRBD1 matching over 9 bases. Losses at the gene ends were 5 bases for V and 6 bases for J; bases not matched to a gene: 5. In germline, CDR1 is SGHAT, CDR2 FQNNGV. The CDR3 has 14 residues. CDR3 coding DNA: TGTGCCAGCAGCCACAGGGGGCTGGGTCAGCCCCAGCATTTT. It yields the protein CASSHRGLGQPQHF.

This clonotype was counted at least ten times. This rearrangement joins TRBV30 to TRBJ1-6, with D unresolved. The V end lost 2 bases, the J end lost 10 bases, and 15 bases lay between the germline ends. The germline V gene has CDR1 GTSNPN and CDR2 SVGIG (reference sequence). The CDR3 has 14 amino acids. In nucleotides, the CDR3 is TGTGCCTGGAGTAACCACGGTGGCGGGTCACCCCTCCACTTT. Translating it yields CAWSNHGGGSPLHF.

The V and J genes are TRBV28 and TRBJ1-2; 7 bases agree with TRBD1. CDR1 is MDHEN, CDR2 SYDVKM, per germline. V gave up 1 base and J gave up 2 bases; unmatched junction bases: 4. CDR3 length: 15 residues. CDR3 sequence: CASSLYPTGNYGYTF. The CDR3, as DNA: TGTGCCAGCAGTTTATATCCGACAGGGAACTATGGCTACACCTTC.